This T cell receptor beta chain was identified during a study of shared clonotypes between healthy human individuals. The CDR3 is 16 amino acids. Germline assignment: CDR1 SNHLY and CDR2 FYNNEI. Trimming left V 3 bases short and J 7 bases short, with 21 bases between. There are a few counts of this clone. The antigen is not known. Data came from immunoSEQ multiplex PCR; TCRdb stores just in-frame clones and leaves some out. Among more than 850,000 clones listed, about four fifths were seen once. Recent vaccinations or acute infections were absent in the healthy HIV-negative adult donors. General study results and limits: It was the non-shared clonotypes that had lower generation probabilities than clonotypes shared by all four donors.

Sequencing was done on a sample of memory CD4+ T cells from PBMCs. Stated subset: CD45RA-negative fraction. The gene calls are TRBV2 and TRBJ2-5; D may be TRBD1 (6 bases). The TCR comes from a man aged 18-30 years in good health. Some clones in this sample may be carry-over from other donors' samples. CDR3 sequence (DNA): TGTGCCAGCAGTGACCCCCTACAGAGGGTCAGGGGGACCCAGTACTTC. Translating gives CASSDPLQRVRGTQYF.